This T cell receptor (beta chain) was recovered during a study of Tregs in tolerant kidney transplant recipients. Whole-study results and caveats: Nucleotide sequences could not be compared across some patients' samples due to primer changes.

Measured with immunoSEQ multiplex PCR; TCRdb has only the in-frame clones, and not every one. The sample comprises approximately 93,000 clones, over 85% of which are singletons, and about 0.45% rests with the top ten. CDR3 length: 16 amino acids. Germline V gives CDR1 SEHNR, CDR2 FQNEAQ (reference sequence). The V end lost 4 bases, the J end lost 5 bases, and 21 bases lay between the germline ends. This clone was seen only once. Its matching antigen is unknown. This clonotype originated in a human donor who received a combined kidney and bone marrow transplant. The rearrangement links TRBV7-9 to TRBJ2-7, with D maybe TRBD2 (5 bases). Sequencing used CD4+ T cells from blood, obtained before the transplant. The CDR3 DNA follows: TGTGCCAGCAGCTCCCCACGCGAGGGAACCAACCACGAGCAGTACTTC. This codes for CASSSPREGTNHEQYF.